The 25 T cell receptor beta chains below all came from one sample that was sequenced in a study of blood T cell repertoires in COVID-19. Profiling relied on immunoSEQ multiplex PCR, and the TCRdb table lists in-frame clones only, not all of them. The data hold 140,000 or so clones, with about 76% observed a single time. The sample taken for sequencing was peripheral blood. These receptors all come from a woman between 70 and 85 years old with COVID-19, enrolled during active disease.

Notes on this clone: Compared with germline, one end of the junction differs, possibly owing to a read error. This chain connects TRBV5-8 to TRBJ1-5; D uncertain. Germline values: CDR1 SGHTS, CDR2 YDEGEE. The CDR3 is 14 residues long. The CDR3 nucleotides read TGTGCCGGCAGCCCTCGGGTTGGCAATCAGCCCCAGCATTTT. It codes for CAGSPRVGNQPQHF.

The CDR3 spells CASSLVIEKVETQYF. The CDR3 DNA follows: TGTGCCAGCAGCTTGGTAATAGAGAAAGTTGAGACCCAGTACTTC. The V call is TRBV5-6, the J call TRBJ2-5, with D unclear. Looked up from germline, CDR1 is SGHDT and CDR2 is YYEEEE. The CDR3 totals 15 residues. Deletions cut 0 bases from V and 5 bases from J, with 14 bases between.

The rearrangement uses TRBV5-6 and TRBJ2-7; 8 nucleotides align to TRBD2. Germline V gene lookup returns CDR1 SGHDT and CDR2 YYEEEE. This CDR3 has 15 residues. The trim removed 0 bases at V and 4 bases at J, leaving 6 bases unmatched. CDR3 DNA sequence: TGTGCCAGCAGCTTGGGTCGTAGCGGGATTTACGAGCAGTACTTC. Its translation is CASSLGRSGIYEQYF.

The gene calls are TRBV5-5 and TRBJ1-1, with D possibly matching TRBD1 (5 bases). Trimming stripped 6 bases from V and 8 bases from J, with 23 bases between. The CDR3 is 15 residues long. Germline V gene lookup returns CDR1 SGHKS and CDR2 YYEKEE (reference sequence). The CDR3 nucleotides read TGTGCCAGCATCTACTACCCCGATGCTACAGGCGAAGCTTTCTTT. Its translation: CASIYYPDATGEAFF. Drawing the rest from reference TRBV5-5 and TRBJ1-1, the complete variable domain is DAGVTQSPTHLIKTRGQQVTLRCSPISGHKSVSWYQQVLGQGPQFIFQYYEKEERGRGNFPDRFSARQFPNYSSELNVNALLLGDSALYLCASIYYPDATGEAFFGQGTRLTVV.

This chain links TRBV4-2 with TRBJ2-5; TRBD2 aligns across 15 bases. J lost 3 bases, V lost 4 bases, and 6 bases had no gene match. The CDR3 is made up of 17 amino acids. Germline-derived CDR1 and CDR2 are LGHNA and YNFKEQ. CDR3 region: CASSLGGTSGGKETQYF. In DNA, the CDR3 is TGTGCCAGCAGCCTGGGAGGGACTAGCGGGGGGAAAGAGACCCAGTACTTC.

This clone was counted between two and nine times. This chain uses TRBV2 with TRBJ2-7; 7 bases line up with TRBD1. Germline V gene data show CDR1 as SNHLY and CDR2 as FYNNEI. Unmatched junction bases numbered 8, after V lost 5 bases and J lost 1 base. The CDR3 length is 15 residues. The CDR3 loop reads CASSPTGVGSYEQYF. Written as DNA, the CDR3 is TGTGCCAGCAGTCCCACAGGGGTTGGGTCCTACGAGCAGTACTTC.

This clone was seen only once. The chain links TRBV6-6 to TRBJ1-1; tentative D call: TRBD1 (5 bases). The ends were cut back, 5 bases at V and 0 bases at J, with 7 bases in the middle. The CDR3 is 13 residues long. CDR1 MNHNY and CDR2 SVGAGI come from the germline V gene (reference sequence). This CDR3 is CASSKTVNTEAFF. Written as DNA, the CDR3 is TGTGCCAGCAGTAAGACAGTGAACACTGAAGCTTTCTTT.

In this sample, this clone turned up once. This chain joins TRBV19 and TRBJ2-3; 9 bases align to TRBD2. The CDR3 is 13 residues long. The ends lost 5 bases at V and 14 bases at J; junction bases unmatched: 11. The germline gives CDR1 LNHDA, CDR2 SQIVND (reference sequence). The CDR3 spells CASSSGTSSYSYF. The CDR3 DNA reads TGTGCCAGTAGTTCCGGGACTAGCTCATACTCGTATTTT.

The genes are TRBV6-5 and TRBJ1-5; D remains ambiguous. The CDR3 is made up of 13 amino acids. Germline V CDR1 and CDR2: MNHEY, SVGAGI. V was pared by 6 bases and J by 7 bases, with 13 bases between. The CDR3 loop reads CASRGGLGQPQHF. CDR3 in DNA: TGTGCCAGCAGGGGAGGGCTAGGACAGCCCCAGCATTTT.

This clone was counted a single time. The chain joins TRBV6-5 to TRBJ2-2; maybe TRBD2 (6 bases). The CDR3 is 14 amino acids. Trimming stripped 2 bases from V and 6 bases from J, with 10 bases between. CDR1 is MNHEY, CDR2 SVGAGI, per germline. The CDR3 DNA follows: TGTGCCAGCAGTTACACAAGACTAGCCGGGGAGCTGTTTTTT. Translating it yields CASSYTRLAGELFF.

This chain uses TRBV28 with TRBJ2-7; possibly TRBD1 for D (5 bases). Trimming removed 8 bases at V and 3 bases at J, with 14 bases between. The germline V gene encodes CDR1 MDHEN and CDR2 SYDVKM. This CDR3 region has 13 residues. DNA for the CDR3: TGTGCCAGCCGCACGACCAGGGACTACGAGCAGTACTTC. It yields the protein CASRTTRDYEQYF.

This clone was recorded a few times. The V call is TRBV10-3, the J call TRBJ1-5; 7 nucleotides match TRBD1. J was trimmed by 4 bases and V by 1 base; bases with no gene match: 4. CDR1 ENHRY and CDR2 SYGVKD come from the germline V gene. The length of the CDR3 is 15 residues. The CDR3 DNA sequence: TGTGCCATCAGTGAGTTTACAGGGGAAAATCAGCCCCAGCATTTT. As protein: CAISEFTGENQPQHF.

This clone was seen only a few times. The chain couples TRBV18 to TRBJ1-4; D is undetermined. The CDR3 contains 15 residues. Germline CDR1 is KGHSH and CDR2 is LQKENI. V was cut by 1 base and J by 0 bases, with 6 bases left in between. CDR3 region: CASSPRGATNEKLFF. CDR3 coding DNA: TGTGCCAGCTCACCACGAGGAGCAACTAATGAAAAACTGTTTTTT.

This chain links TRBV19 with TRBJ2-2; possible D gene TRBD1, 5 bases. CDR1 LNHDA and CDR2 SQIVND come from the germline V gene (reference sequence). The CDR3 loop spans 13 amino acids. With 3 bases removed from V and 7 bases from J, the gap between germline ends came to 9 bases. CDR3 coding DNA: TGTGCCAGTAGTATCGACAGCTTCGGGGAGCTGTTTTTT. Translating it yields CASSIDSFGELFF.

J is TRBJ2-5 and V is TRBV5-1, with 9 bases matching TRBD2. Germline CDR1 is SGHRS and CDR2 is YFSETQ. This CDR3 contains 15 residues. V shed 4 bases, J shed 5 bases, and the junction held 9 bases outside the gene matches. The CDR3 region is CASSPQRGVGETQYF. As DNA, the CDR3 is TGCGCCAGCAGCCCCCAGCGGGGGGTGGGTGAGACCCAGTACTTC.

The chain links TRBV6-6 to TRBJ1-1, with 9 bases matching TRBD1. Trimming removed 5 bases from V and 1 base from J; junction bases left unmatched: 11. Germline V lookup: CDR1 MNHNY, CDR2 SVGAGI (reference sequence). The CDR3 covers 17 residues. This CDR3 is CASSPLGTGNKNTEAFF. CDR3 nucleotides: TGTGCCAGCAGTCCCCTGGGGACAGGGAATAAGAACACTGAAGCTTTCTTT.

The chain carries TRBV29-1 and TRBJ1-1; perhaps TRBD1 as D (6 bases). Germline CDR1 SQVTM, CDR2 ANQGSEA. The V and J ends lost 6 bases and 0 bases respectively, with 17 bases between them. This CDR3 is built from 15 residues. The CDR3 sequence is CSVRGWGGMNTEAFF. CDR3 coding DNA: TGCAGCGTCCGAGGTTGGGGGGGCATGAACACTGAAGCTTTCTTT.

The rearrangement joins TRBV5-6 to TRBJ1-2; D remains unclear. Germline V gene lookup returns CDR1 SGHDT and CDR2 YYEEEE. The V end lost 1 base, the J end lost 0 bases, and 7 bases lay between the germline ends. This CDR3 contains 14 residues. CDR3 protein: CASSLNRANYGYTF. The CDR3 DNA is TGTGCCAGCAGCTTGAACCGAGCTAACTATGGCTACACCTTC.

The genes are TRBV14 and TRBJ2-5; 7 nucleotides line up with TRBD1. Germline values: CDR1 SGHDN, CDR2 FVKESK. The CDR3 is 16 amino acids. V trimming: 8 bases; J trimming: 6 bases; junction bases outside the gene matches: 18. This CDR3 reads CASWKLHRQGWKTQYF. For the CDR3, the DNA is TGTGCCAGCTGGAAGCTGCACCGACAGGGTTGGAAGACCCAGTACTTC.

The chain has TRBV19 and TRBJ1-2, with 7 bases identical to TRBD1. With V trimmed by 7 bases and J by 6 bases, 8 bases remained unmatched. CDR1 LNHDA and CDR2 SQIVND come from the germline V gene (reference sequence). CDR3 length: 13 residues. CDR3 in DNA: TGTGCCAGTACACAGACAGGGTCGAATGGCTACACCTTC. Its protein is CASTQTGSNGYTF.

V gene TRBV25-1 combines with J gene TRBJ1-4; D gene unclear. The CDR3 runs to 16 residues. V was cut by 3 bases and J by 8 bases, with 19 bases left in between. CDR1 is MGHDK and CDR2 is SYGVNS in the germline V gene. The CDR3 nucleotides read TGTGCCAGCAGTGATTACGTAGATGGAGGAAACGAAAAACTGTTTTTT. Its protein is CASSDYVDGGNEKLFF. The full variable domain, in which reference TRBV25-1 and TRBJ1-4 provide the parts outside the CDR3, is EADIYQTPRYLVIGTGKKITLECSQTMGHDKMYWYQQDPGMELHLIHYSYGVNSTEKGDLSSESTVSRIRTEHFPLTLESARPSHTSQYLCASSDYVDGGNEKLFFGSGTQLSVL.

This clone appeared a single time. The chain's CDR3 is CASSQNGGTEAFF. CDR3 bases: TGCGCCAGCAGTCAGAACGGGGGAACTGAAGCTTTCTTT. The genes are TRBV5-1 and TRBJ1-1; D is possibly TRBD1 (5 bases). This CDR3 contains 13 residues. V was clipped by 5 bases and J by 5 bases, with 13 bases between them. The germline V gene encodes CDR1 SGHRS and CDR2 YFSETQ.

This rearrangement joins TRBV13 to TRBJ2-3, with D perhaps matching TRBD2 (6 bases). Germline assignment: CDR1 PRHDT and CDR2 FYEKMQ (reference sequence). Trimming took off 4 bases at V and 2 bases at J, with 16 bases between the two ends. This CDR3 region has 16 residues. The CDR3 sequence: CASSSVAGTSTDTQYF. CDR3 bases: TGTGCCAGCAGCTCAGTCGCCGGGACTTCCACAGATACGCAGTATTTT.

The rearrangement joins TRBV7-9 to TRBJ1-6; no clear D. The V gene's germline CDR1 is SEHNR and CDR2 FQNEAQ (reference sequence). Trimming stripped 3 bases from V and 10 bases from J, with 10 bases between. The CDR3 loop spans 13 amino acids. CDR3 protein: CASSFRTGSPLHF. CDR3 nucleotide sequence: TGTGCCAGCAGCTTTAGGACGGGGTCACCCCTCCACTTT.

The V gene is TRBV5-4, the J gene TRBJ2-3; 10 bases are shared with TRBD2. V lost 5 bases and J lost 3; bases outside the gene matches: 6. The CDR3 contains 15 residues. Looked up from germline, CDR1 is SGHNT and CDR2 is YYREEE (reference sequence). CDR3 DNA: TGTGCCAGCAGTTCACTAGCGGGGTCTACAGATACGCAGTATTTT. This sequence encodes CASSSLAGSTDTQYF.